The subject of this entry is one T cell receptor beta chain. Its antigen remains unknown. Measured with immunoSEQ multiplex PCR; TCRdb has only the in-frame clones, and not every one. Of about 150,000 clones listed, about three quarters are singletons. The data originate from a study of cytotoxic CD8 clonotypes in ibrutinib-treated CLL. Study as a whole: Mean per-sample yields comprised 255,043 productive templates and approximately 90,000 productive rearrangements.

The study's findings and limits: The study found clonality rose at ibrutinib response, then fell toward baseline at progression. While tracking circulating CD8+ T-cell counts, baseline clonality exceeded that of age-matched healthy donors.

V lost 7 bases and J 13 bases, leaving 19 bases between the germline ends. This CDR3 spans 12 amino acids. The germline V gene has CDR1 SGHTA and CDR2 FQGNSA. This sequence joins TRBV7-2 and TRBJ1-1; D may be TRBD1 (6 bases). This clonotype was obtained from a human donor with chronic lymphocytic leukemia. Sequences were derived from PBMCs, sampled after 24 months of ibrutinib treatment. The CDR3 nucleotides read TGTGCCAGCAACCCCCCGGGGGCCGTGGGTTTCTTT. Translated, it gives CASNPPGAVGFF.